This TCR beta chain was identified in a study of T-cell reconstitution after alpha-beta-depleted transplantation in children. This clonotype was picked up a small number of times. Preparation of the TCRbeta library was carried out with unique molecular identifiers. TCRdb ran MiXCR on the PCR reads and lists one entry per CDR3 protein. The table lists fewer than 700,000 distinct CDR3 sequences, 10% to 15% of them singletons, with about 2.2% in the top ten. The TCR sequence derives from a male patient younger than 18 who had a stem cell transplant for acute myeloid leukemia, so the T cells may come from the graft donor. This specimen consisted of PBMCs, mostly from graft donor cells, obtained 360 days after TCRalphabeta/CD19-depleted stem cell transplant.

The DNA for the CDR3 is TGCAGCGGGGGACAGGGCTTGGTTGGCGAAAAACTGTTTTTT. Amino acids: CSGGQGLVGEKLFF. This rearrangement joins TRBV29-1 to TRBJ1-4; TRBD1 aligns across 9 bases. Germline assignment: CDR1 SQVTM and CDR2 ANQGSEA. This CDR3 region has 14 residues. Trimming at V came to 7 bases and at J to 8 bases, leaving 11 bases not matched to a gene.